The 25 T cell receptor beta chains below all came from one sample that was sequenced in a study of CD8 T cells in Susac syndrome. RNA was extracted with the RNeasy kit, and a quantity of roughly 0.5 to 1 ug was reverse transcribed using random hexamers. TCRdb reanalysed the immunoSEQ multiplex PCR reads using MiXCR and keeps one entry per CDR3 protein. The data show under 80,000 distinct CDR3 sequences, approximately 95% seen once. What was sequenced was CD8+ T cells from PBMCs. Receptors were obtained from a human donor with multiple sclerosis.

The count of this clonotype is one. This CDR3 reads CASSVYSGGYEQYF. The CDR3 DNA reads TGTGCCAGCAGCGTATACAGTGGAGGCTACGAGCAGTACTTC. This chain joins TRBV9 and TRBJ2-7, with a possible D match to TRBD2 (5 bases). This CDR3 has 14 residues. Between the trimmed V and J ends, which lost 1 base and 3 bases, there was a span of 11 bases. Germline CDR1 reads SGDLS; CDR2 reads YYNGEE.

The V and J genes are TRBV7-6 and TRBJ1-2; possibly TRBD1 for D (5 bases). There are 13 residues in the CDR3. Germline loops: CDR1 SGHVS, CDR2 FNYEAQ. Trimming cost V 3 bases and J 3 bases, with 8 bases left between them. The CDR3 spells CASSLDIYYGYTF. The CDR3 nucleotides are TGTGCCAGCAGCTTGGACATTTACTATGGCTACACCTTC.

The gene calls are TRBV6-6 and TRBJ1-2, with unresolved D. Trimming cost V 4 bases and J 4 bases, with 10 bases left between them. From germline, CDR1 is MNHNY and CDR2 SVGAGI (reference sequence). The CDR3 spans 13 residues. The CDR3 reads CASSSLLVYGYTF. The CDR3 region has the DNA TGTGCCAGCAGTTCCCTCCTAGTCTATGGCTACACCTTC.

This clonotype has just one count. The chain links TRBV27 to TRBJ2-7; D is perhaps TRBD1 or TRBD2 (5 bases each). CDR3 length equals 14 residues. Trimming removed 6 bases from V and 2 bases from J, with 14 bases in between. CDR1 and CDR2 (germline): MNHEY, SMNVEV (reference sequence). The chain's CDR3 is CASSLRDAAYEQYF. For the CDR3, the DNA is TGTGCCAGCAGCCTCCGGGACGCCGCCTACGAGCAGTACTTC.

The chain carries TRBV18 and TRBJ2-7; the match to TRBD2 covers 7 bases. This CDR3 region has 14 residues. Germline-derived CDR1 and CDR2 are KGHSH and LQKENI. V was pared by 3 bases and J by 4 bases, with 6 bases of the junction left unmatched. The CDR3 nucleotides are TGTGCCAGCTCACCGGCGGGAGTAGTGTACGAGCAGTACTTC. Amino acid sequence: CASSPAGVVYEQYF.

The chain combines TRBV16 with TRBJ2-1; no firm D call. The CDR3 length is 12 residues. Germline CDR1 and CDR2: KGHSY and FQNENV. The germline V and J ends were trimmed by 4 bases and 7 bases, with 8 bases remaining between them. CDR3 amino acids: CASSPPWNEQFF. CDR3 coding DNA: TGTGCCAGCAGCCCGCCTTGGAATGAGCAGTTCTTC.

The chain combines TRBV4-1 with TRBJ2-7; possibly TRBD1 for D (6 bases). Germline V gene sequence: CDR1 MGHRA, CDR2 YSYEKL. The CDR3 consists of 14 residues. Trimming took 0 bases from V and 2 from J, leaving 8 bases between them. CDR3 nucleotides: TGCGCCAGCAGCCAAGAGACAGGCACCTACGAGCAGTACTTC. Amino acids: CASSQETGTYEQYF.

This sequence joins TRBV20-1 and TRBJ2-7; D is undetermined. The CDR3 consists of 13 residues. Germline lookup yields CDR1 DFQATT and CDR2 SNEGSKA (reference sequence). Trimming pared 5 bases from V and 1 base from J, leaving 12 bases between. As DNA, the CDR3 is TGCAGTGCTGGCCCCTTAGGTTCCTACGAGCAGTACTTC. Its protein is CSAGPLGSYEQYF.

DNA for the CDR3: TGTGCCAGCAGCTTTTGGGGAAGTGACTATGGCTACACCTTC. Translation: CASSFWGSDYGYTF. The gene calls are TRBV13 and TRBJ1-2, with D unclear. Germline-derived CDR1 and CDR2 are PRHDT and FYEKMQ (reference sequence). This CDR3 comprises 14 residues. V gave up 3 bases and J gave up 3 bases, with 11 bases separating them. Combining the CDR3 with reference TRBV13 and TRBJ1-2 gives the whole variable domain AAGVIQSPRHLIKEKRETATLKCYPIPRHDTVYWYQQGPGQDPQFLISFYEKMQSDKGSIPDRFSAQQFSDYHSELNMSSLELGDSALYFCASSFWGSDYGYTFGSGTRLTVV.

This sequence joins TRBV20-1 and TRBJ1-2; D is perhaps TRBD1 (5 bases). V was trimmed by 3 bases and J by 3 bases, leaving 20 bases between them. The length of the CDR3 is 16 residues. Per germline, CDR1 DFQATT and CDR2 SNEGSKA (reference sequence). The CDR3 region has the DNA TGCAGTGCTAGGGATCGCCCGGGGGGGATGTACTATGGCTACACCTTC. This translates into CSARDRPGGMYYGYTF.

The chain recombines TRBV4-3 with TRBJ1-3; D is ambiguous. Looked up from germline, CDR1 is LGHNA and CDR2 is YSLEER. The CDR3 sequence is 15 residues long. V lost 1 base, J lost 3 bases, and 10 bases lay in between. For the CDR3, the DNA is TGCGCCAGCAGCCAAGGGATGGTGGATGGAAACACCATATATTTT. Its translation is CASSQGMVDGNTIYF.

The rearrangement links TRBV5-6 to TRBJ2-6, with D hard to call. The germline V and J ends were trimmed by 2 bases and 1 base, with 7 bases remaining between them. CDR1 is SGHDT and CDR2 is YYEEEE in the germline V gene. The CDR3 has 15 amino acids. The CDR3 here is CASSFRISGANVLTF. The CDR3 DNA follows: TGTGCCAGCAGCTTTCGCATTTCTGGGGCCAACGTCCTGACTTTC.

This chain connects TRBV3-1 to TRBJ2-6, with D hard to call. The CDR3 loop spans 17 amino acids. V lost 0 bases, J lost 1 base, and 10 bases lay in between. CDR1 LGHDT and CDR2 YNNKEL come from the germline V gene (reference sequence). The CDR3 DNA is TGTGCCAGCAGCCAAGATCACGAGTTGTCTGGGGCCAACGTCCTGACTTTC. Amino acid sequence: CASSQDHELSGANVLTF. The full variable domain, its missing parts supplied by reference TRBV3-1 and TRBJ2-6, is DTAVSQTPKYLVTQMGNDKSIKCEQNLGHDTMYWYKQDSKKFLKIMFSYNNKELIINETVPNRFSPKSPDKAHLNLHINSLELGDSAVYFCASSQDHELSGANVLTFGAGSRLTVL.

This chain connects TRBV6-1 to TRBJ1-2; no clear D. The V end lost 6 bases, the J end lost 5 bases, and 13 bases lay between the germline ends. Looked up from germline, CDR1 is MNHNS and CDR2 is SASEGT. The CDR3 is 13 residues long. CDR3 bases: TGTGCCAGCAGACTTAGGACGGTTTATGGCTACACCTTC. Residues: CASRLRTVYGYTF.

Written as DNA, the CDR3 is TGCAGCGTCAAGTCGGTTTCCGACAGGGACACTGAAGCTTTCTTT. Amino acid sequence: CSVKSVSDRDTEAFF. The gene calls are TRBV29-1 and TRBJ1-1; 7 nucleotides match TRBD1. Germline V gene sequence: CDR1 SQVTM, CDR2 ANQGSEA. The CDR3 is 15 amino acids. Trimming took 6 bases from V and 3 from J; bases not matched to a gene: 13.

V usage is TRBV12-3 or TRBV12-4 and J usage is TRBJ2-4; no reliable D call. V dropped 3 bases and J dropped 0 bases, with 12 bases sitting between them. CDR3 size: 16 residues. This CDR3 is CASSFSLLVAKNIQYF. CDR3 bases: TGTGCCAGCAGTTTCTCTTTACTCGTAGCCAAAAACATTCAGTACTTC.

The chain has TRBV12-3 or TRBV12-4 and TRBJ2-1, with D possibly TRBD2 on 5 matching bases. The CDR3 loop spans 15 amino acids. Trimming took off 3 bases at V and 5 bases at J, with 14 bases between the two ends. CDR3 sequence reads: CASSFSAGIDNEQFF. The CDR3 DNA follows: TGTGCCAGCAGTTTCTCCGCGGGTATTGACAATGAGCAGTTCTTC.

The gene calls are TRBV29-1 and TRBJ2-1; D is possibly TRBD1 (6 bases). The CDR3 is made up of 13 amino acids. Germline assignment: CDR1 SQVTM and CDR2 ANQGSEA. Trimming pared 7 bases from V and 8 bases from J, leaving 18 bases between. Here the CDR3 DNA reads TGCAGCGCTGGGGGTGGGGGCTGGGATGAGCAGTTCTTC. It codes for CSAGGGGWDEQFF.

This clonotype was detected only once. The rearrangement links TRBV20-1 to TRBJ2-1; TRBD2 might be the D (5 bases). Trimming removed 7 bases at V and 0 bases at J, with 19 bases between. Germline lookup yields CDR1 DFQATT and CDR2 SNEGSKA (reference sequence). The CDR3 is 16 amino acids. CDR3 residues: CSGRPEGVDSYNEQFF. The CDR3 DNA is TGCAGTGGGCGGCCCGAGGGAGTCGACTCCTACAATGAGCAGTTCTTC.

The J gene is TRBJ2-2, the V gene TRBV7-8, with no clear D. With 5 bases removed from V and 4 bases from J, the gap between germline ends came to 5 bases. Germline CDR1 reads SGHVS; CDR2 reads FQNEAQ. The CDR3 has 12 residues. CDR3 sequence: CASSPATGELFF. The CDR3 nucleotides read TGTGCCAGCAGCCCCGCCACCGGGGAGCTGTTTTTT.

The rearrangement uses TRBV6-5 and TRBJ1-1; D is unclear. The V end lost 0 bases, the J end lost 1 base, and 6 bases lay between the germline ends. The CDR3 consists of 14 residues. CDR1 and CDR2 (germline): MNHEY, SVGAGI. DNA for the CDR3: TGTGCCAGCAGTTACTCGAAGGGGAACACTGAAGCTTTCTTT. Protein sequence: CASSYSKGNTEAFF.

This rearrangement joins TRBV12-3 or TRBV12-4 to TRBJ2-4; 7 positions match TRBD1. The CDR3 is made up of 16 amino acids. Unmatched junction bases numbered 8, after V lost 3 bases and J lost 3 bases. The CDR3 bases are TGTGCCAGCAGTTTTGAAGGGGGCGCGGACAAAAACATTCAGTACTTC. The encoded protein is CASSFEGGADKNIQYF.

V gene TRBV18 combines with J gene TRBJ1-1, with 8 bases fitting TRBD1. Germline CDR1 is KGHSH and CDR2 is LQKENI. The J segment lost 4 bases and the V segment lost 3 bases, leaving 7 bases of the junction unmatched. The CDR3 is 15 residues long. In nucleotides, the CDR3 is TGTGCCAGCTCACCGCTGACAGGGGCTGCCACTGAAGCTTTCTTT. Its protein product is CASSPLTGAATEAFF.

The rearrangement links TRBV4-3 to TRBJ2-5, with TRBD1 as a possible D gene (6 bases). The V gene's germline CDR1 is LGHNA and CDR2 YSLEER. Between the trimmed V and J ends, which lost 0 bases and 4 bases, there was a span of 9 bases. CDR3 length: 14 residues. The CDR3 DNA reads TGCGCCAGCAGCCAAGAAGGGACAAGAGAGACCCAGTACTTC. As protein: CASSQEGTRETQYF.

This clonotype was seen a handful of times. The rearrangement links TRBV4-3 to TRBJ2-2; 9 bases are a match to TRBD1. Germline loops: CDR1 LGHNA, CDR2 YSLEER. This CDR3 has 16 amino acids. With 3 bases clipped from V and 6 bases from J, the junction kept 8 bases outside the gene matches. The CDR3 reads CASSHRWTGDPGELFF. CDR3 DNA sequence: TGCGCCAGCAGCCACCGTTGGACAGGGGATCCCGGGGAGCTGTTTTTT.